The TCR beta chain under discussion was sequenced for a study of blood T cell repertoires in COVID-19. Study summary: Material from acute and convalescent COVID-19 was sourced from the United States, Italy and Spain. In each case, the material was cDNA or gDNA derived from T cells, B-cell-depleted T cells, or PBMCs.

This CDR3 spans 14 amino acids. CDR1 is MGHRA and CDR2 is YSYEKL in the germline V gene. V lost 0 bases to trimming and J lost 1 base, with 6 bases between them. This clone was seen only once. Source study methods: Quantification of nucleated cells was approximated via reference gene primer amplification. Sequencing was performed with immunoSEQ multiplex PCR; in TCRdb, only in-frame clones are kept and a portion is missing. The V and J calls and clone size come from that table; D and trimming were worked out from the DNA. The top ten clones hold about 0.64% of a sample with about 260,000 clones, 88% of them seen once.

The V and J genes are TRBV4-1 and TRBJ1-1, with D unresolved. The clonotype originates from a human donor in a cohort sampled during active COVID-19. Sequencing was carried out using peripheral blood. CDR3 in amino acids: CASSQEVRNTEAFF. The CDR3 DNA reads as TGCGCCAGCAGCCAAGAGGTCAGGAACACTGAAGCTTTCTTT.